One sample yielded the 24 T cell receptor beta chains listed below, sequenced in a study of glioma-infiltrating T cells after dendritic cell vaccination (dated by TCRdb to 2016 to 2018). Read against the paper, the sample's time point label means: after dendritic cell vaccination, including at tumor progression/relapse. Libraries were constructed by the immunoSEQ multiplex PCR assay. TCRdb took this table from immuneACCESS and kept in-frame rearrangements with V and J called. Such tables lack part of the clones; where checked against another copy, unresolved V genes explain under half of the gap, and the rest is unexplained. The sample yields some 91,000 clones; 81% were counted once. Of the sample, over 2% is held by the ten largest clones. The sample here was blood, taken after dendritic cell vaccination. These receptors all stem from a human donor with glioblastoma.

CDR3 nucleotide sequence: TGTGCCAGCAGTGAATTATCCGGCAGGGGGACTAATGAAAAACTGTTTTTT. This encodes CASSELSGRGTNEKLFF. The V call is TRBV25-1, the J call TRBJ1-4; 7 positions match TRBD1. With V trimmed by 1 base and J by 2 bases, 7 bases remained unmatched. This CDR3 comprises 17 residues. Germline V CDR1 and CDR2: MGHDK, SYGVNS. The whole variable domain, filled in from reference TRBV25-1 and TRBJ1-4, reads EADIYQTPRYLVIGTGKKITLECSQTMGHDKMYWYQQDPGMELHLIHYSYGVNSTEKGDLSSESTVSRIRTEHFPLTLESARPSHTSQYLCASSELSGRGTNEKLFFGSGTQLSVL.

The chain couples TRBV19 to TRBJ1-5; 7 nucleotides match TRBD1. Germline V gene data show CDR1 as LNHDA and CDR2 as SQIVND (reference sequence). The CDR3 spans 14 residues. The trim removed 4 bases at V and 2 bases at J, leaving 2 bases unmatched. CDR3 nucleotides: TGTGCCAGTAGTACCGACAGGGGCAATCAGCCCCAGCATTTT. It is translated as CASSTDRGNQPQHF.

The chain is built from TRBV5-1 and TRBJ1-1; D uncertain. CDR3 length: 14 residues. The germline V gene encodes CDR1 SGHRS and CDR2 YFSETQ. V lost 0 bases to trimming and J lost 0 bases, with 6 bases between them. CDR3 DNA: TGCGCCAGCAGCTTGGGAGCTCTGAACACTGAAGCTTTCTTT. This translates into CASSLGALNTEAFF.

The chain joins TRBV29-1 to TRBJ1-4, with 10 bases fitting TRBD1. The CDR3 consists of 14 residues. The germline CDR1 and CDR2 sequences are SQVTM and ANQGSEA. V shed 7 bases, J shed 0 bases, and the junction held 2 bases outside the gene matches. The CDR3 DNA is TGCAGCGCCGGACAGGGGGCAACTAATGAAAAACTGTTTTTT. Residues: CSAGQGATNEKLFF.

This chain connects TRBV27 to TRBJ1-2; unclear D gene. The CDR3 is 14 residues long. In germline, CDR1 is MNHEY, CDR2 SMNVEV (reference sequence). Trimming took 5 bases from V and 4 from J, leaving 14 bases between them. The CDR3 region is CASSPYGGPYGYTF. CDR3 coding DNA: TGTGCCAGCAGTCCCTACGGTGGTCCCTATGGCTACACCTTC.

The chain employs TRBV5-1 and TRBJ1-6; possible D gene TRBD1, 6 bases. Between the trimmed V and J ends, which lost 4 bases and 13 bases, there was a span of 21 bases. This CDR3 contains 15 residues. CDR1 and CDR2 from the germline V gene are SGHRS and YFSETQ. DNA for the CDR3: TGCGCCAGCAGCGGGCGGACAGACTTGGTAGGGCCCCTCCACTTT. This encodes CASSGRTDLVGPLHF. Filled out from reference TRBV5-1 and TRBJ1-6, the complete variable domain reads KAGVTQTPRYLIKTRGQQVTLSCSPISGHRSVSWYQQTPGQGLQFLFEYFSETQRNKGNFPGRFSGRQFSNSRSEMNVSTLELGDSALYLCASSGRTDLVGPLHFGNGTRLTVT.

CDR3 residues: CATRLAGGQSTDTQYF. Here the CDR3 DNA reads TGTGCCACCCGACTAGCGGGGGGGCAGAGCACAGATACGCAGTATTTT. The J gene is TRBJ2-3, the V gene TRBV15; 14 nucleotides line up with TRBD2. The CDR3 contains 16 residues. CDR1 and CDR2 (germline): LNHNV, YYDKDF (reference sequence). Trimming cost V 8 bases and J 0 bases; bases outside gene matches: 4.

J is TRBJ2-5 and V is TRBV7-3; 12 nucleotides line up with TRBD2. The V segment lost 2 bases and the J segment 3 bases; nucleotides outside the gene matches: 7. There are 17 residues in the CDR3. Looked up from germline, CDR1 is SGHTA and CDR2 is FQGTGA. The CDR3 reads CASSLGLRLAGEETQYF. The DNA for the CDR3 is TGTGCCAGCAGCTTAGGTTTGAGACTAGCGGGAGAAGAGACCCAGTACTTC.

This rearrangement joins TRBV19 to TRBJ2-7; D is undetermined. CDR1 LNHDA and CDR2 SQIVND come from the germline V gene (reference sequence). V lost 5 bases and J lost 4, with 6 bases in between. The CDR3 consists of 11 residues. The chain's CDR3 is CASSFGYEQYF. CDR3 nucleotides: TGTGCCAGTAGTTTCGGTTACGAGCAGTACTTC. The full variable domain, completed using reference TRBV19 and TRBJ2-7, is DGGITQSPKYLFRKEGQNVTLSCEQNLNHDAMYWYRQDPGQGLRLIYYSQIVNDFQKGDIAEGYSVSREKKESFPLTVTSAQKNPTAFYLCASSFGYEQYFGPGTRLTVT.

The rearrangement links TRBV7-6 to TRBJ2-2, with 10 positions matching TRBD1. Germline CDR1 and CDR2: SGHVS and FNYEAQ. This CDR3 is built from 16 residues. Losses at the gene ends were 4 bases for V and 5 bases for J; bases not matched to a gene: 7. The CDR3 loop is CASSSTGQGRTGELFF. The CDR3 bases are TGTGCCAGCAGCTCCACGGGACAGGGGCGAACCGGGGAGCTGTTTTTT.

The rearrangement joins TRBV15 to TRBJ1-5, with 7 bases lining up with TRBD1. Germline V gene lookup returns CDR1 LNHNV and CDR2 YYDKDF (reference sequence). V shed 0 bases, J shed 5 bases, and the junction held 4 bases outside the gene matches. This CDR3 has 15 amino acids. The CDR3, as DNA: TGTGCCACCAGCAGAGACGGCAGGGGGGATCAGCCCCAGCATTTT. Translating it yields CATSRDGRGDQPQHF.

The chain is built from TRBV5-1 and TRBJ2-7, with a possible D match to TRBD1 (6 bases). The germline V gene has CDR1 SGHRS and CDR2 YFSETQ. V was clipped by 0 bases and J by 0 bases, with 13 bases between them. The CDR3 has 16 amino acids. The CDR3 DNA reads TGCGCCAGCAGCTTGGGAGGGGGTGGGCCCTCCTACGAGCAGTACTTC. This codes for CASSLGGGGPSYEQYF.

This clone was seen a few times. The rearrangement uses TRBV4-1 and TRBJ1-1; 7 bases map to TRBD1. The germline CDR1 and CDR2 sequences are MGHRA and YSYEKL. V trimming: 6 bases; J trimming: 4 bases; junction bases outside the gene matches: 14. The CDR3 length is 16 residues. CDR3 region: CASRLSMTGFSTEAFF. The CDR3 DNA sequence: TGCGCCAGCAGACTCTCGATGACAGGGTTTAGCACTGAAGCTTTCTTT.

This clone was counted once. The gene calls are TRBV30 and TRBJ2-5; 7 positions match TRBD2. Trimming took 1 base from V and 5 from J; bases not matched to a gene: 10. The CDR3 contains 15 residues. The germline V gene has CDR1 GTSNPN and CDR2 SVGIG (reference sequence). The CDR3 region is CAWSASGREGETQYF. CDR3 DNA: TGTGCCTGGAGTGCGTCGGGGAGGGAAGGGGAGACCCAGTACTTC.

This rearrangement joins TRBV6-5 to TRBJ2-7, with D hard to call. CDR1 MNHEY and CDR2 SVGAGI come from the germline V gene. Trimming left V 2 bases short and J 2 bases short, with 10 bases between. This CDR3 has 14 residues. CDR3 loop: CASSYLDTTYEQYV. The CDR3 DNA follows: TGTGCCAGCAGTTACCTTGACACCACCTACGAGCAGTACGTC.

The chain is built from TRBV7-2 and TRBJ1-6; TRBD1 is a possible D gene (5 bases). Germline lookup yields CDR1 SGHTA and CDR2 FQGNSA. The CDR3 is made up of 15 amino acids. Trimming removed 1 base from V and 11 bases from J, with 15 bases in between. CDR3 DNA sequence: TGTGCCAGCAGCTTAGAAGACAAGGGGATGCCACCCCTCCACTTT. Protein sequence: CASSLEDKGMPPLHF.

CDR3 DNA: TGTGCCAGCAGCACTTATCGCGGGAGGGCGGACGAGCAGTACGTC. It is translated as CASSTYRGRADEQYV. The chain links TRBV11-2 to TRBJ2-7, with 9 bases fitting TRBD2. This CDR3 comprises 15 residues. Germline V gene sequence: CDR1 SGHAT, CDR2 FQNNGV. The junction had 10 bases not matched to a gene; V was cut back by 5 bases and J by 5 bases.

V and J are TRBV7-2 and TRBJ2-3; maybe TRBD2 (5 bases). CDR1 SGHTA and CDR2 FQGNSA come from the germline V gene. This CDR3 has 14 residues. Trimming cost V 5 bases and J 2 bases, with 11 bases left between them. The CDR3: CASSPAGLTDTQYF. The CDR3 coding sequence is TGTGCCAGCAGCCCGGCTGGACTCACAGATACGCAGTATTTT. Full variable domain (rest looked up from reference TRBV7-2 and TRBJ2-3): GAGVSQSPSNKVTEKGKDVELRCDPISGHTALYWYRQSLGQGLEFLIYFQGNSAPDKSGLPSDRFSAERTGGSVSTLTIQRTQQEDSAVYLCASSPAGLTDTQYFGPGTRLTVL.

The chain recombines TRBV5-6 with TRBJ2-5, with 7 positions matching TRBD1. J lost 6 bases, V lost 2 bases, and 4 bases had no gene match. Germline-derived CDR1 and CDR2 are SGHDT and YYEEEE. The CDR3 runs 13 residues. The CDR3 protein is CASSFGRGKTQYF. The CDR3 DNA follows: TGTGCCAGCAGCTTCGGCAGGGGGAAGACCCAGTACTTC. Together with reference TRBV5-6 and TRBJ2-5, the CDR3 gives the full variable domain: DAGVTQSPTHLIKTRGQQVTLRCSPKSGHDTVSWYQQALGQGPQFIFQYYEEEERQRGNFPDRFSGHQFPNYSSELNVNALLLGDSALYLCASSFGRGKTQYFGPGTRLLVL.

This chain joins TRBV7-6 and TRBJ2-1; 9 bases are shared with TRBD2. V shed 5 bases, J shed 7 bases, and the junction held 9 bases outside the gene matches. Germline assignment: CDR1 SGHVS and CDR2 FNYEAQ. This CDR3 is built from 15 residues. CDR3 bases: TGTGCCAGCAGCCGCGCGGGAGGGAGTGGGAATGAGCAGTTCTTC. Protein product: CASSRAGGSGNEQFF.

DNA for the CDR3: TGTGCCAGTAGTATTGAGGGAGCTGGAAACACCATATATTTT. Its protein is CASSIEGAGNTIYF. The chain employs TRBV19 and TRBJ1-3; D ambiguous. CDR1 is LNHDA, CDR2 SQIVND, per germline (reference sequence). The V end lost 3 bases, the J end lost 2 bases, and 8 bases lay between the germline ends. The CDR3 is 14 amino acids. Using reference TRBV19 and TRBJ1-3 for the parts outside the CDR3, the full variable domain is DGGITQSPKYLFRKEGQNVTLSCEQNLNHDAMYWYRQDPGQGLRLIYYSQIVNDFQKGDIAEGYSVSREKKESFPLTVTSAQKNPTAFYLCASSIEGAGNTIYFGEGSWLTVV.

V and J are TRBV11-2 and TRBJ2-7; 8 nucleotides agree with TRBD1. Germline trimming cut 6 bases from V and 4 bases from J; bases unmatched to any gene: 11. CDR1 SGHAT and CDR2 FQNNGV come from the germline V gene. The CDR3 spans 15 residues. This CDR3 is CASRKPGTGIYEQYF. The CDR3, as DNA: TGTGCCAGCAGGAAGCCGGGGACAGGAATATACGAGCAGTACTTC.

V gene TRBV16 combines with J gene TRBJ1-1; D is uncertain. The length of the CDR3 is 15 residues. With 4 bases removed from V and 1 base from J, the gap between germline ends came to 13 bases. Germline lookup yields CDR1 KGHSY and CDR2 FQNENV. In nucleotides, the CDR3 is TGTGCCAGCAGCCGTGCTGGACGGGAGAACACTGAAGCTTTCTTT. Protein sequence: CASSRAGRENTEAFF.

The chain employs TRBV11-2 and TRBJ2-2; 8 bases align to TRBD1. The CDR3 loop spans 15 amino acids. Per germline, CDR1 SGHAT and CDR2 FQNNGV. The V segment lost 6 bases and the J segment 1 base; nucleotides outside the gene matches: 4. Here the CDR3 DNA reads TGTGCCAGCAGTCCGGACAGGGTGAACACCGGGGAGCTGTTTTTT. Translated: CASSPDRVNTGELFF.